A single sample is the source of the 26 T cell receptor beta chains below, sequenced in a study of shared clonotypes between healthy human individuals. Only in-frame clones appear in the TCRdb table, and some are missing; sequencing was by immunoSEQ multiplex PCR. The sample consists of about a million clones, approximately 75% of them appearing once. Sequenced sample: memory CD4+ T cells from PBMCs. Subset: CD45RA-negative fraction. The receptor set was obtained from a man between 18 and 29 years old in good health. Some clones in this sample may be carry-over from other donors' samples.

The rearrangement uses TRBV28 and TRBJ2-7; 9 bases align to TRBD1. Looked up from germline, CDR1 is MDHEN and CDR2 is SYDVKM. V shed 3 bases and J 9 bases; nucleotides not matched to a gene: 15. This CDR3 is 16 amino acids long. Here the CDR3 reads CASSFPGQGTSAWQYF. The CDR3 DNA is TGTGCCAGCAGTTTCCCTGGACAGGGGACCTCGGCGTGGCAGTACTTC.

This clone was seen many times. J is TRBJ2-1 and V is TRBV7-8; TRBD2 matches 8 bases. Germline CDR1 and CDR2: SGHVS and FQNEAQ. CDR3 size: 15 residues. V dropped 5 bases and J dropped 8; count of bases not matched to a gene: 11. The CDR3 here is CASSRGLAVGYEQFF. CDR3 bases: TGTGCCAGCAGCCGTGGACTAGCAGTCGGGTATGAGCAGTTCTTC.

The chain's CDR3 is CASSSGSGGYEQYF. CDR3 nucleotide sequence: TGTGCCAGCAGTTCAGGGTCTGGCGGGTACGAGCAGTACTTC. The genes are TRBV28 and TRBJ2-7; TRBD1 or TRBD2 may be the D gene (5 bases each). The CDR3 sequence is 14 residues long. The V end lost 4 bases, the J end lost 4 bases, and 14 bases lay between the germline ends. Germline V gene data show CDR1 as MDHEN and CDR2 as SYDVKM.

The chain couples TRBV11-2 to TRBJ2-7; D remains unclear. There are 15 residues in the CDR3. With 5 bases removed from V and 7 bases from J, the gap between germline ends came to 21 bases. Germline V gene sequence: CDR1 SGHAT, CDR2 FQNNGV. The CDR3 sequence is CASSPPGSIPKEQYF. DNA of the CDR3: TGTGCCAGCAGCCCCCCCGGGTCCATCCCGAAGGAGCAGTACTTC.

The chain combines TRBV5-6 with TRBJ2-4, with D perhaps TRBD2 (6 bases). Germline values: CDR1 SGHDT, CDR2 YYEEEE. V was shortened by 0 bases and J by 7 bases, with 20 bases between the two germline ends. The CDR3 runs to 17 residues. The CDR3 loop is CASSLAVGTPRVNIQYF. As DNA, the CDR3 is TGTGCCAGCAGCTTGGCTGTAGGGACTCCGAGGGTGAACATTCAGTACTTC.

The chain is built from TRBV6-1 and TRBJ2-1, with TRBD1 identical over 10 bases. Germline lookup yields CDR1 MNHNS and CDR2 SASEGT. Losses at the gene ends were 3 bases for V and 10 bases for J; bases not matched to a gene: 12. The CDR3 spans 16 residues. CDR3 loop: CASSDMTGGAGREQFF. In DNA, the CDR3 is TGTGCCAGCAGTGACATGACAGGGGGCGCAGGAAGGGAGCAGTTCTTC.

The genes are TRBV21-1 and TRBJ1-2; the D call TRBD1 from the table was never checked on the DNA. TRBV21-1 is deemed a pseudogene. This CDR3 is built from 17 residues. The CDR3 DNA follows: TGTGCCAGCAGCAAAAGGGCCAAAGGGGATCCACAGAGGGGCTACACCTTC. Translation: CASSKRAKGDPQRGYTF.

The J gene is TRBJ2-2, the V gene TRBV6-4; D possibly uses TRBD1 or TRBD2 (5 bases each). Germline V gives CDR1 MRHNA, CDR2 SNTAGT. This CDR3 is built from 14 residues. V was shortened by 3 bases and J by 8 bases, with 13 bases between the two germline ends. The DNA of the CDR3 is TGTGCCAGCAGTGAGGAAGGGACGGCGGGGGAGCTGTTTTTT. The encoded protein is CASSEEGTAGELFF.

A word on this clone: At one end the junction does not follow the germline gene, possibly because of a read error. The chain has TRBV7-9 and TRBJ1-2, with no clear D. Germline V gives CDR1 SEHNR, CDR2 FQNEAQ (reference sequence). CDR3 length: 13 amino acids. The CDR3 sequence is CAGSFQVGSAYTF. CDR3 nucleotides: TGTGCCGGCAGCTTTCAGGTCGGGTCCGCCTACACCTTC.

The rearrangement links TRBV7-2 to TRBJ1-1; TRBD1 matches 8 bases. With V trimmed by 4 bases and J by 5 bases, 9 bases remained unmatched. This CDR3 region has 15 residues. CDR1 is SGHTA, CDR2 FQGNSA, per germline. In DNA, the CDR3 is TGTGCCAGCAGCTCGCCAGGGGGCGCGGGTACTGAAGCTTTCTTT. Translating it yields CASSSPGGAGTEAFF.

The chain joins TRBV6-5 to TRBJ1-1; 7 positions agree with TRBD1. The J segment lost 8 bases and the V segment lost 7 bases, leaving 4 bases of the junction unmatched. The CDR3 sequence is 11 residues long. Germline CDR1 MNHEY, CDR2 SVGAGI. In DNA, the CDR3 is TGTGCCAGCAACAGACAGGGCGAAGCTTTCTTT. This translates into CASNRQGEAFF.

V usage is TRBV5-6 and J usage is TRBJ1-2; D might be TRBD1 (6 bases). CDR3 length: 13 amino acids. From germline, CDR1 is SGHDT and CDR2 YYEEEE. V lost 2 bases and J lost 6, with 11 bases in between. CDR3 sequence (DNA): TGTGCCAGCAGCTTCTCACAGGGAGATGGCTACACCTTC. Encoded protein: CASSFSQGDGYTF.

This sequence joins TRBV5-1 and TRBJ2-5; a weak D match, TRBD2 (6 bases). The CDR3 is made up of 14 amino acids. V lost 6 bases, J lost 4 bases, and 16 bases lay in between. Per germline, CDR1 SGHRS and CDR2 YFSETQ. DNA for the CDR3: TGCGCCAGCACCGGAGGGAGCGGGCCAGAGACCCAGTACTTC. Translated, it gives CASTGGSGPETQYF.

The chain couples TRBV7-8 to TRBJ2-1; D is uncertain. The V gene's germline CDR1 is SGHVS and CDR2 FQNEAQ. The V gene lost 0 bases and the J gene lost 6 bases, with 12 bases spanning the gap. The CDR3 is 15 amino acids. The CDR3 DNA reads TGTGCCAGCAGCTTAGCGGCCTCTGGGTCCAATGAGCAGTTCTTC. It translates to CASSLAASGSNEQFF.

This clone was observed a handful of times. The chain recombines TRBV4-1 with TRBJ2-1, with 8 bases fitting TRBD2. The CDR3 is made up of 16 amino acids. Trimming at V came to 4 bases and at J to 4 bases, leaving 9 bases not matched to a gene. CDR1 MGHRA and CDR2 YSYEKL come from the germline V gene. CDR3 sequence: CASSPQETSAYNEQFF. The DNA of the CDR3 is TGCGCCAGCAGCCCCCAAGAGACTAGCGCTTACAATGAGCAGTTCTTC.

In its sample, this clone was seen once. The CDR3 protein is CATSRDGTGGIDTQYF. CDR3 nucleotides: TGTGCCACCAGCAGAGATGGGACAGGGGGGATAGATACGCAGTATTTT. This chain links TRBV15 with TRBJ2-3; 11 bases match TRBD1. Germline values: CDR1 LNHNV, CDR2 YYDKDF (reference sequence). The CDR3 runs 16 residues. J was trimmed by 5 bases and V by 0 bases; bases with no gene match: 4.

The chain joins TRBV7-2 to TRBJ1-1; 9 nucleotides agree with TRBD1. Germline CDR1 and CDR2: SGHTA and FQGNSA. The CDR3 spans 16 residues. Trimming removed 0 bases from V and 11 bases from J; junction bases left unmatched: 13. CDR3 DNA: TGTGCCAGCAGCTTAGCATGGGGACAGGGCCAAAGGGGTGCTTTCTTT. Protein product: CASSLAWGQGQRGAFF.

The rearrangement uses TRBV28 and TRBJ2-7; D is perhaps TRBD1 or TRBD2 (5 bases each). V shed 6 bases and J shed 1 base, with 16 bases lying between them. Germline V gene lookup returns CDR1 MDHEN and CDR2 SYDVKM. CDR3 length: 15 residues. The DNA for the CDR3 is TGTGCCAGCAGGACCGCCGGGACGGCTTCCTACGAGCAGTACTTC. This translates into CASRTAGTASYEQYF.

The V and J genes are TRBV28 and TRBJ1-3, with D possibly TRBD1 on 6 matching bases. V lost 3 bases to trimming and J lost 4 bases, with 19 bases between them. CDR3 size: 17 residues. The germline CDR1 and CDR2 sequences are MDHEN and SYDVKM. The CDR3 DNA reads as TGTGCCAGCAGTTTCCACGACAGGACACTTAGCGGAAACACCATATATTTT. This sequence encodes CASSFHDRTLSGNTIYF.

This clone was seen a handful of times. The chain links TRBV28 to TRBJ1-2; D gene unclear. Germline-derived CDR1 and CDR2 are MDHEN and SYDVKM. The CDR3 consists of 14 residues. Trimming removed 2 bases at V and 4 bases at J, with 11 bases between. The CDR3: CASSLGPGSYGYTF. The CDR3 nucleotides read TGTGCCAGCAGTTTAGGGCCCGGGAGCTATGGCTACACCTTC.

This clone was seen a single time. The chain uses TRBV28 and TRBJ2-7; 9 nucleotides match TRBD2. The germline CDR1 and CDR2 sequences are MDHEN and SYDVKM. V was clipped by 10 bases and J by 3 bases; unmatched bases: 16. There are 16 residues in the CDR3. The CDR3 loop reads CAILGQSSGTYYEQYF. Here the CDR3 DNA reads TGTGCCATCCTGGGGCAGTCTAGCGGGACGTACTACGAGCAGTACTTC.

In its sample, this clone was seen many times. This sequence joins TRBV7-2 and TRBJ2-4; D uncertain. The germline V gene encodes CDR1 SGHTA and CDR2 FQGNSA. Trimming took off 1 base at V and 0 bases at J, with 7 bases between the two ends. This CDR3 is 15 amino acids long. The CDR3 nucleotides are TGTGCCAGCAGCTTAGGAGGTGTAGCCAAAAACATTCAGTACTTC. Protein: CASSLGGVAKNIQYF.

This clone has just one count. The chain links TRBV28 to TRBJ2-1, with 10 bases matching TRBD2. CDR3 length equals 14 residues. After removal of 3 bases from V and 10 bases from J, the junction contained 6 bases not matched to a gene. In germline, CDR1 is MDHEN, CDR2 SYDVKM. The CDR3 loop reads CASSFLAGVGEQFF. In nucleotides, the CDR3 is TGTGCCAGCAGTTTTCTAGCGGGAGTTGGGGAGCAGTTCTTC.

The rearrangement links TRBV5-4 to TRBJ1-3; TRBD1 agrees at 8 bases. V lost 4 bases to trimming and J lost 0 bases; unmatched junction nucleotides: 6. CDR1 is SGHNT, CDR2 YYREEE, per germline (reference sequence). This CDR3 spans 16 amino acids. CDR3 amino acids: CASSPGQVSSGNTIYF. CDR3 DNA sequence: TGTGCCAGCAGCCCGGGACAGGTTTCCTCTGGAAACACCATATATTTT.

V gene TRBV7-8 combines with J gene TRBJ2-3, with a tentative D call TRBD1 (6 bases). Trimming left V 5 bases short and J 3 bases short, with 6 bases between. The CDR3 covers 12 residues. Germline loops: CDR1 SGHVS, CDR2 FQNEAQ. The CDR3 nucleotides read TGTGCCAGCAGCCAGGGGACAGATACGCAGTATTTT. Translating gives CASSQGTDTQYF.

The rearrangement uses TRBV5-1 and TRBJ1-4; D not certain. Trimming left V 0 bases short and J 6 bases short, with 12 bases between. The CDR3 has 15 residues. Germline V gives CDR1 SGHRS, CDR2 YFSETQ. CDR3 nucleotides: TGCGCCAGCAGCTTGGCCGGAACGCGCGATGAAAAACTGTTTTTT. This translates into CASSLAGTRDEKLFF.